These T cell receptor beta chains were read from a single sample in a study of shared clonotypes between healthy human individuals. Method: immunoSEQ multiplex PCR; TCRdb's copy keeps in-frame clones and lacks some. The sample holds 190,000 or so clones, 66% seen once. The sample was memory CD4+ T cells sorted from blood. The receptors shown here come from a man aged 30-40 years in good health. Both conserved end residues are part of each CDR3. D genes are given only for firm matches. Clone size is stated in some rows and not others, as once, few, many or a class when expanded.

D gene,clone size,V gene,J gene,CDR3 DNA,CDR3 protein
.,.,TRBV11-2,TRBJ2-7,TGTGCCAGCAGCTTAGCGTTTCGAGGGTCCGAGCAGTACTTC,CASSLAFRGSEQYF
.,.,TRBV5-5,TRBJ2-7,TGTGCCAGCAGCCCTGGGGCAGGGCCCTACGAGCAGTACTTC,CASSPGAGPYEQYF
.,.,TRBV27,TRBJ2-7,TGTGCCAGCAGTTCAAACAGGTTCCACGAGCAGTACTTC,CASSSNRFHEQYF
.,.,TRBV11-3,TRBJ2-5,TGTGCCAGCAGCTTACGAATCGGATTCCTGCAAGAGACCCAGTACTTC,CASSLRIGFLQETQYF
TRBD1,.,TRBV11-3,TRBJ2-7,TGTGCCAGCAGCTTAGCTACAGGGGCCTACGAGCAGTACTTC,CASSLATGAYEQYF
.,.,TRBV5-4,TRBJ1-1,TGTGCCAGCAGCTCCTTTGGAGGGGGACGAGGAGCTTTCTTT,CASSSFGGGRGAFF
.,few,TRBV6-1,TRBJ1-4,TGTGCCAGCACCGAAGGCCATGAAAAACTGTTTTTT,CASTEGHEKLFF
.,few,TRBV2,TRBJ2-2,TGTGCCGGGGGGACGGGGAACACCGGGGAGCTGTTTTTT,CAGGTGNTGELFF
.,few,TRBV6-1,TRBJ1-2,TGTGCCAGCGCCGACAGATCCCAAAACTATGGCTACACCTTC,CASADRSQNYGYTF
.,.,TRBV5-4,TRBJ2-5,TGTGCCAGCAGCTTGTGGGCCGAAGAGACCCAGTACTTC,CASSLWAEETQYF
.,.,TRBV5-4,TRBJ1-5,TGTGCCAGCAGCACCTGGGGGGTAACTCAGCCCCAGCATTTT,CASSTWGVTQPQHF
TRBD1,.,TRBV18,TRBJ2-3,TGTGCCAGCTCACCGACGGACAGGGATGCTCCGTTGTATTTT,CASSPTDRDAPLYF
TRBD1,.,TRBV7-9,TRBJ2-3,TGTGCCAGCAGCCAAAGACAGGGGGCGCATGCAGATACGCAGTATTTT,CASSQRQGAHADTQYF
.,.,TRBV5-4,TRBJ2-2,TGTGCCAGCAGCCAAGATTGGGGCCGGAGCACCGGGGAGCTGTTTTTT,CASSQDWGRSTGELFF
TRBD1,once,TRBV11-1,TRBJ1-2,TGTGCCAGCAGCTTAGACAGGGGGATGGGCTACACCTTC,CASSLDRGMGYTF
.,.,TRBV2,TRBJ2-3,TGTGCCAGCAGTGGCTCAGAAGGAGGGTGGGCTAGCACAGATACGCAGTATTTT,CASSGSEGGWASTDTQYF
.,few,TRBV2,TRBJ2-1,TGTGCCACAGTTCCTGCAATGAGCTCCTACAATGAGCAGTTCTTC,CATVPAMSSYNEQFF
.,.,TRBV5-1,TRBJ1-3,TGCGCCAGCAGCTTGCTTGGCCCGGGCTCTGGAAACACCATATATTTT,CASSLLGPGSGNTIYF
.,.,TRBV25-1,TRBJ1-4,TGTGCCAGCAGTGAATCCGGTGCAACTAATGAAAAACTGTTTTTT,CASSESGATNEKLFF
TRBD2,.,TRBV29-1,TRBJ2-3,TGCAGCGTTGAAGATCGCGTTAGCGGGAGCACAGATACGCAGTATTTT,CSVEDRVSGSTDTQYF
TRBD2,.,TRBV9,TRBJ2-6,TGTGCCAGCAGCGTACCTTTGGGCGGGGGAAAGCACTCTGGGGCCAACGTCCTGACTTTC,CASSVPLGGGKHSGANVLTF
TRBD2,few,TRBV18,TRBJ2-1,TGTGCCAGCTCAAAAACTAGCGACTCCTACAATGAGCAGTTCTTC,CASSKTSDSYNEQFF
.,.,TRBV4-1,TRBJ2-1,TGCGCCAGCAGCCAACTGACCGGGACCACAGGGGAGCAGTTCTTC,CASSQLTGTTGEQFF
.,.,TRBV19,TRBJ1-5,TGTGCCAGTAGTGACCGCAGGGGAATTCAGCCCCAGCATTTT,CASSDRRGIQPQHF
.,few,TRBV28,TRBJ2-6,TGTGCCACCCAAATCTCTGGGGCCAACGTCCTGACTTTC,CATQISGANVLTF
.,once,TRBV25-1,TRBJ2-6,TGTGCCAGCAGTGAGTTCGGGGTAACCTCTGGGGCCAACGTCCTGACTTTC,CASSEFGVTSGANVLTF
.,.,TRBV28,TRBJ1-2,TGTGCCAGCACCCCAGGGTACTATGGCTACACCTTC,CASTPGYYGYTF
TRBD1,.,TRBV27,TRBJ2-3,TGTGCCAGCAGTTTGGACAGGGGCACAGATACGCAGTATTTT,CASSLDRGTDTQYF
.,once,TRBV10-2,TRBJ1-5,TGCGCCAGCGCTCAGATGGCAGGCAATCAGCCCCAGCATTTT,CASAQMAGNQPQHF
.,.,TRBV7-2,TRBJ1-2,TGTGCCAGCAGCTCATACGGAGCAGACTCTAACTATGGCTACACCTTC,CASSSYGADSNYGYTF
.,.,TRBV5-5,TRBJ1-4,TGTGCCAGCAGCAATATAGGGGAAAAACTGTTTTTT,CASSNIGEKLFF
TRBD2,.,TRBV7-2,TRBJ2-3,TGTGCCAGCAGCTCCCCGGGGACTAGCGGCACAGATACGCAGTATTTT,CASSSPGTSGTDTQYF
TRBD2,few,TRBV19,TRBJ2-1,TGTGCCAGTAGTATTCGGGTAGCGGGACTAAACAATGAGCAGTTCTTC,CASSIRVAGLNNEQFF
.,once,TRBV6-5,TRBJ1-1,TGTGCCAGCAGTTACTCGATATTCGGCGCCTCGACTGAAGCTTTCTTT,CASSYSIFGASTEAFF
TRBD1,.,TRBV7-2,TRBJ1-5,TGTGCCAGCAGCCTCCGGACAGGGACTCAGCCCCAGCATTTT,CASSLRTGTQPQHF
TRBD2,.,TRBV9,TRBJ2-2,TGTGCCAGCAGCGTAGATGATAGCGGGAACTTAGGGGAGCTGTTTTTT,CASSVDDSGNLGELFF
TRBD2,few,TRBV5-1,TRBJ2-7,TGCGCCAGCCGGGGGGAGAGCTCCTACGAGCAGTACTTC,CASRGESSYEQYF
.,few,TRBV6-6,TRBJ2-2,TGTGCCAGCAGTACCCCGTTGGGCGGCACCGGGGAGCTGTTTTTT,CASSTPLGGTGELFF
TRBD1,few,TRBV10-3,TRBJ1-5,TGTGCCATCAGTGATCGGGACAGGGGGCGCAATCAGCCCCAGCATTTT,CAISDRDRGRNQPQHF
TRBD1,.,TRBV2,TRBJ1-2,TGTGCCAGCAGCCCCACCGGGACAGGACTAATCTATGGCTACACCTTC,CASSPTGTGLIYGYTF
.,.,TRBV5-1,TRBJ2-7,TGCGCCAGCAGCTCTGGATCAGGGTGGGCCTACGAGCAGTACTTC,CASSSGSGWAYEQYF
.,.,TRBV18,TRBJ2-1,TGTGCCAGCTCCCCGTGGGGGGCAACATACAGGCAGTTCTTC,CASSPWGATYRQFF
TRBD1,.,TRBV19,TRBJ2-7,TGTGCCAGTAGTTTGACCGGGACAGGGATTTACGAGCAGTACTTC,CASSLTGTGIYEQYF
.,.,TRBV7-9,TRBJ2-7,TGCGCCAGCAGCCAAGCAGTGCTCTCCTACGAGCAGTACTTC,CASSQAVLSYEQYF
.,.,TRBV7-2,TRBJ1-2,TGTGCCAGCAGCTTAGTGGGTAACTATGGCTACACCTTC,CASSLVGNYGYTF
TRBD2,.,TRBV5-4,TRBJ2-5,TGTGCCAGCAGCCCCAGGGAGGGAGAGACCCAGTACTTC,CASSPREGETQYF
TRBD1,.,TRBV28,TRBJ2-5,TGTGCCAGCAGTCCCGCCGGGACAGGGGAAGAGACCCAGTACTTC,CASSPAGTGEETQYF
.,.,TRBV5-1,TRBJ2-7,TGCGCCAGCAGCCCCCGGACGGGATCCTACGAGCAGTACTTC,CASSPRTGSYEQYF
.,many,TRBV27,TRBJ1-4,TGTGCCAGCAGTTTAATGGCAGGGGTAGGGACTAATGAAAAACTGTTTTTT,CASSLMAGVGTNEKLFF
TRBD1,.,TRBV14,TRBJ1-5,TGTGCCAGCAGCCAAACAGGGGGCGATCAGCCCCAGCATTTT,CASSQTGGDQPQHF
TRBD1,few,TRBV11-2,TRBJ1-2,TGTGCCAGCAGCGGTAGGACAGGGACCAACTATGGCTACACCTTC,CASSGRTGTNYGYTF
.,.,TRBV2,TRBJ2-4,TGTGCCGGCTCCGGGGGTCCCAAAAACATTCAGTACTTC,CAGSGGPKNIQYF
.,.,TRBV7-9,TRBJ1-3,TGTGCCAGCAGTCCTATTACTATCTCTGGAAACACCATATATTTT,CASSPITISGNTIYF